This paragraph reports one T cell receptor (beta chain). The antigen is undetermined. These data are taken from a study of regulatory T cells in long-lasting Graves disease. Whole-study results and caveats: The work looked only at peripheral blood and did not look at thyroid tissue.

CDR3 length: 12 amino acids. CDR1 is SGHVS, CDR2 FQNEAQ, per germline. V lost 1 base, J lost 5 bases, and 6 bases lay in between. As for time point: newly diagnosed GD, antithyroid drugs for less than 3 months. With RNA extracted from PBMCs as input, the TCR library was made. CDR3-region Arm-PCR and iRepertoire HTBI primers produced the TCR beta libraries. TCRdb ran MiXCR on the multiplex PCR reads and lists one entry per CDR3 protein. Altogether roughly 560,000 distinct CDR3 sequences are present, 12% being singletons, with the ten largest covering over 7%. These data also formed part of another study, on T cells in Graves' hyperthyroidism and ophthalmopathy.

The chain has TRBV7-8 and TRBJ2-7, with no clear D. The sequence was collected from a woman in her twenties or thirties with Graves disease. Material: peripheral blood mononuclear cells (PBMCs), obtained at new diagnosis, from a patient treated with antithyroid drugs. The CDR3 DNA reads as TGTGCCAGCAGCTTAGAATTGGACGAGCAGTACTTC. Its translation is CASSLELDEQYF.